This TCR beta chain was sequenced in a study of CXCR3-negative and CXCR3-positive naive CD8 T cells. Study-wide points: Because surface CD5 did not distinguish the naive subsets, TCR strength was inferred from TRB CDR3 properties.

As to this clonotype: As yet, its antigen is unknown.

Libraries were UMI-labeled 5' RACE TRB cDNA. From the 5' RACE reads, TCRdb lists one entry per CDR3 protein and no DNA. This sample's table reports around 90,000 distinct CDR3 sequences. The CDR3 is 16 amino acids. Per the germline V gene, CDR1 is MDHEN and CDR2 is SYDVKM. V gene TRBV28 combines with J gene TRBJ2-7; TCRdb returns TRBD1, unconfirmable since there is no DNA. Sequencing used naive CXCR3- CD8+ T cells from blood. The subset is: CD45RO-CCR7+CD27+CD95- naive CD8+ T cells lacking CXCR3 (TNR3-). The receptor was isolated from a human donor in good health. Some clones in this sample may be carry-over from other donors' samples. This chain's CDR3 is CASSLDRQYPSYEQYF. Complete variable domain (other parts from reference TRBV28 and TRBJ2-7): DVKVTQSSRYLVKRTGEKVFLECVQDMDHENMFWYRQDPGLGLRLIYFSYDVKMKEKGDIPEGYSVSREKKERFSLILESASTNQTSMYLCASSLDRQYPSYEQYFGPGTRLTVT.